What follows are 2 T cell receptor beta chains derived from one specimen sequenced in a study of blood T cell repertoires in COVID-19. Measured with immunoSEQ multiplex PCR; TCRdb has only the in-frame clones, and not every one. The sample has about 300,000 clones; under 90% are singletons. Sequencing was done on a sample of peripheral blood. Receptors originate from a woman aged 50 to 60 who had recovered from COVID-19.

The J gene is TRBJ2-7, the V gene TRBV27; D might be TRBD1 (6 bases). There are 13 residues in the CDR3. V lost 3 bases to trimming and J lost 5 bases, with 11 bases between them. Germline lookup yields CDR1 MNHEY and CDR2 SMNVEV (reference sequence). DNA for the CDR3: TGTGCCAGCAGTTTTGGACAGCCGAACGAGCAGTACTTC. It translates to CASSFGQPNEQYF.

The chain has TRBV19 and TRBJ1-1; 7 bases map to TRBD1. The CDR3 consists of 15 residues. Trimming at V came to 5 bases and at J to 0 bases, leaving 6 bases not matched to a gene. The germline V gene has CDR1 LNHDA and CDR2 SQIVND (reference sequence). The CDR3 is CASSSDRRLNTEAFF. The CDR3 nucleotides are TGTGCCAGTAGTTCGGACAGGAGGTTGAACACTGAAGCTTTCTTT.